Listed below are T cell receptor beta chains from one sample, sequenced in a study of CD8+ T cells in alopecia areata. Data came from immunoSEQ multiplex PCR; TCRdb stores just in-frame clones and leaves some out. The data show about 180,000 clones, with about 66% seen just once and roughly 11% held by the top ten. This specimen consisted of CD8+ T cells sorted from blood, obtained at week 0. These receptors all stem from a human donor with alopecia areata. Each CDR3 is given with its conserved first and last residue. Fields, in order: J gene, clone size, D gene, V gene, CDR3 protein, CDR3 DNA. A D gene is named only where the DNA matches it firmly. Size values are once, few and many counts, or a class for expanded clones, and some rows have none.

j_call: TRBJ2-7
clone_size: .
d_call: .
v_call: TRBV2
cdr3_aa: CASSDLKNLGLYEQYF
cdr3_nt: TGTGCCAGCAGTGACCTGAAAAATCTCGGCTTGTACGAGCAGTACTTC

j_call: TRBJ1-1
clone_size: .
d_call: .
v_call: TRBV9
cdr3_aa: CASSGLSTEAFF
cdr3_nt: TGTGCCAGCAGCGGCTTATCCACTGAAGCTTTCTTT

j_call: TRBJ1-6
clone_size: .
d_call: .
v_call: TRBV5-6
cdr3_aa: CASSLGLSDNSPLHF
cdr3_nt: TGTGCCAGCAGCTTGGGTTTAAGTGATAATTCACCCCTCCACTTT

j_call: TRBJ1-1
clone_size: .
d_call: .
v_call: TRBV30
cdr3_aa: CAWNGEVNTEAFF
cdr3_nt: TGTGCCTGGAACGGGGAGGTGAACACTGAAGCTTTCTTT

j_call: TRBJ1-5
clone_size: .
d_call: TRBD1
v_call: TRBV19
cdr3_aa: CASSDRGRVGQPQHF
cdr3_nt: TGTGCCAGTAGTGACAGGGGGCGGGTGGGACAGCCCCAGCATTTT

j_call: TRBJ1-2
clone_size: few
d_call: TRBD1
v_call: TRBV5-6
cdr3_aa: CASSPGQGTFYGYTF
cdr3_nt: TGTGCCAGCAGCCCGGGACAGGGGACTTTCTATGGCTACACCTTC

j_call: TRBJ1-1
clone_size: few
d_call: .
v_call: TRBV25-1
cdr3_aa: CASSDMGNGDEAFF
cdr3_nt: TGTGCCAGCAGTGATATGGGAAATGGCGATGAAGCTTTCTTT

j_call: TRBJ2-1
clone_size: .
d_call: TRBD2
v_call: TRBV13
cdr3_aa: CASSSKVAGAHNEQFF
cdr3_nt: TGTGCCAGCAGCTCCAAAGTAGCGGGGGCGCACAATGAGCAGTTCTTC

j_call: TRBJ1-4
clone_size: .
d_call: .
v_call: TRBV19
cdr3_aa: CASSTTGWDEKLFF
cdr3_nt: TGTGCCAGTAGCACGACAGGTTGGGATGAAAAACTGTTTTTT

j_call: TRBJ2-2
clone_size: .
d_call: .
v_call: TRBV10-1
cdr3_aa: CASRAGTGPAGELFF
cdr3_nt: TGCGCCAGCAGAGCAGGGACCGGACCAGCCGGGGAGCTGTTTTTT

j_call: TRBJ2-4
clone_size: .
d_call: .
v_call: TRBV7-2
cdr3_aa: CASSRWDGNIQYF
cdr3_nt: TGTGCCAGCAGCCGCTGGGACGGAAACATTCAGTACTTC

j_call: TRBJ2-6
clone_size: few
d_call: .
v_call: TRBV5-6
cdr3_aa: CASSLGGAGANVLTF
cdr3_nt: TGTGCCAGCAGCTTGGGAGGGGCTGGGGCCAACGTCCTGACTTTC

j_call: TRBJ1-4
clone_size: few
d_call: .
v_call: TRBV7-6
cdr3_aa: CASSLGPDTTTYTNEKLFF
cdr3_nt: TGTGCCAGCAGCTTAGGTCCGGACACCACAACGTACACTAATGAAAAACTGTTTTTT

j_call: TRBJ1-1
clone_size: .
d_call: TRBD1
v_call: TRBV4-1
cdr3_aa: CASSHITGGLNTEAFF
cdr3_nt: TGCGCCAGCAGCCACATAACAGGGGGCCTGAACACTGAAGCTTTCTTT

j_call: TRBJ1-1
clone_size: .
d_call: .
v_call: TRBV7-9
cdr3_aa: CASSYPKVPRGGNTEAFF
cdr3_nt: TGTGCCAGCAGTTATCCAAAAGTACCAAGGGGAGGGAACACTGAAGCTTTCTTT

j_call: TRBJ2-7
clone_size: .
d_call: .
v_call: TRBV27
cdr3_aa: CASSKTGNSYEQYF
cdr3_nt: TGTGCCAGCAGTAAAACAGGGAACTCCTACGAGCAGTACTTC

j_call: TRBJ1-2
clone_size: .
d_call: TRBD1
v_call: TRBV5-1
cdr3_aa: CASSLDLPGQGSGYTF
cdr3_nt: TGCGCCAGCAGCTTGGACCTCCCGGGACAGGGAAGTGGCTACACCTTC

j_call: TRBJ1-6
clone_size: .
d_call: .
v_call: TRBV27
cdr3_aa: CASSSHREALHF
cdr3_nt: TGTGCCAGCAGTTCCCACAGGGAAGCCCTCCACTTT

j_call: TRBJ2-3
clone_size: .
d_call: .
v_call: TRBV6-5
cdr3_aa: CASTDRSTDTQYF
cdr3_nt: TGTGCCAGCACCGACAGGAGCACAGATACGCAGTATTTT

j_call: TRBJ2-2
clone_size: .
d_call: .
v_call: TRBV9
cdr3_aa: CASSDRTGELFF
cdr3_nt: TGTGCCAGCAGCGACAGAACCGGGGAGCTGTTTTTT

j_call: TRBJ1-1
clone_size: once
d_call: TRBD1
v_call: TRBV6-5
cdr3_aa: CASRTTGRNTEAFF
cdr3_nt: TGTGCCAGCAGAACGACAGGGCGAAACACTGAAGCTTTCTTT

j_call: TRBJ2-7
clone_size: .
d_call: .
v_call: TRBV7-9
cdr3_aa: CASSLGTTATFF
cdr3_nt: TGTGCCAGCAGCTTAGGTACAACAGCAACCTTCTTC

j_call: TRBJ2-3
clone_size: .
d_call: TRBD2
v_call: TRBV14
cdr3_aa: CASSQLGRADTQYF
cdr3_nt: TGTGCCAGCAGCCAGCTAGGGAGGGCAGATACGCAGTATTTT

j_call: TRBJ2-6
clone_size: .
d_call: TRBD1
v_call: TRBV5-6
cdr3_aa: CASSYGTAGANVLTF
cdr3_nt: TGTGCCAGCAGCTATGGGACAGCCGGGGCCAACGTCCTGACTTTC

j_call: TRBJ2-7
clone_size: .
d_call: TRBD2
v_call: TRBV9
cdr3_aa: CASSPRGEGSYEQYF
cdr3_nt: TGTGCCAGCAGCCCTCGCGGGGAGGGCTCCTACGAGCAGTACTTC

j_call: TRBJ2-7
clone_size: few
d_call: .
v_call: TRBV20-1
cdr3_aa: CSARGAYEQYF
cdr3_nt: TGCAGTGCTAGAGGGGCTTACGAGCAGTACTTC

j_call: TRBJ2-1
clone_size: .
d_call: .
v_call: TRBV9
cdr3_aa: CASSVASIDEQFF
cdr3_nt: TGTGCCAGCAGCGTAGCCAGCATCGATGAGCAGTTCTTC

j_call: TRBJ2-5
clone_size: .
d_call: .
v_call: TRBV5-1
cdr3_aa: CASSLEPLGGETQYF
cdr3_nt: TGCGCCAGCAGCTTGGAACCACTAGGGGGAGAGACCCAGTACTTC

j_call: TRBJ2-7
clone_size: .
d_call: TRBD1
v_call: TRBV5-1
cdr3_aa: CASSLAPDRVPYEQYF
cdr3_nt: TGCGCCAGCAGCTTGGCTCCGGACAGGGTTCCCTACGAGCAGTACTTC

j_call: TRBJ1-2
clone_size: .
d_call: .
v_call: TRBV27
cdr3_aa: CASSGEAGYTF
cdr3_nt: TGTGCCAGCAGTGGCGAGGCGGGCTACACCTTC

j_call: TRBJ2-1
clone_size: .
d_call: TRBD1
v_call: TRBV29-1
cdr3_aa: CSVEDGTGVSYNEQFF
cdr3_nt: TGCAGCGTTGAAGATGGGACAGGCGTCTCCTACAATGAGCAGTTCTTC

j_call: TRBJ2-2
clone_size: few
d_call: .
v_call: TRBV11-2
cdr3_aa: CASSLVQATGELFF
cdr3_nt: TGTGCCAGCAGCTTAGTGCAGGCCACCGGGGAGCTGTTTTTT

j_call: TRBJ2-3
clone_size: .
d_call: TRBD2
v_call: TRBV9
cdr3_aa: CASSTRTSGGTDTQYF
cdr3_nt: TGTGCCAGCAGCACAAGGACTAGCGGGGGCACAGATACGCAGTATTTT

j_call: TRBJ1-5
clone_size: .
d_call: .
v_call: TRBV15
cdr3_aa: CATSRGRGINQPQHF
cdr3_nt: TGTGCCACCAGCAGAGGCCGAGGCATAAATCAGCCCCAGCATTTT

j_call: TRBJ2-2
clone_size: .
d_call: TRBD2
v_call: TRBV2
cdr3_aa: CASSEASGRNTGELFF
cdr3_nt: TGTGCCAGCAGTGAGGCTAGCGGAAGGAACACCGGGGAGCTGTTTTTT

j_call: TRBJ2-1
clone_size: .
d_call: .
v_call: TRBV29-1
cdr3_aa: CSVEGTAYNEQFF
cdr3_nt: TGCAGCGTGGAGGGGACAGCTTACAATGAGCAGTTCTTC

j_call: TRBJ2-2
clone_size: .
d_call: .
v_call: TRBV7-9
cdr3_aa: CASSPPRGAGELFF
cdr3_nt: TGTGCCAGCAGCCCCCCCAGGGGCGCCGGGGAGCTGTTTTTT

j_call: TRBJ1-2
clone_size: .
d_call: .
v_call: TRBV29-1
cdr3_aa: CSVEDRTGGGYTF
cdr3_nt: TGCAGCGTTGAAGATCGAACAGGCGGAGGCTACACCTTC

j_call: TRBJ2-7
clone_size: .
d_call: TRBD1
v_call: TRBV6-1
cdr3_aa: CASSDPDRGLYEQYF
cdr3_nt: TGTGCCAGCAGTGATCCGGACAGGGGGCTGTACGAGCAGTACTTC

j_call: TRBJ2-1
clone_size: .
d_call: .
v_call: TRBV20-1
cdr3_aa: CSASFYNEQFF
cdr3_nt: TGCAGTGCTAGTTTCTACAATGAGCAGTTCTTC

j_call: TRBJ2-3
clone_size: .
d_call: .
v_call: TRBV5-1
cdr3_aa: CASKIKDTSTDTQYF
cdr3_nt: TGCGCCAGCAAAATAAAAGACACTAGCACAGATACGCAGTATTTT

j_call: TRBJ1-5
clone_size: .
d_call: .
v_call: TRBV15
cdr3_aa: CATSRDGLSRQPQHF
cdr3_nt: TGTGCCACCAGCAGAGATGGTTTGAGTCGACAGCCCCAGCATTTT

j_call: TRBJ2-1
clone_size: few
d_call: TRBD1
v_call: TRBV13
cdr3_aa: CASSGQAYNEQFF
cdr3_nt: TGTGCCAGCAGCGGACAGGCCTACAATGAGCAGTTCTTC